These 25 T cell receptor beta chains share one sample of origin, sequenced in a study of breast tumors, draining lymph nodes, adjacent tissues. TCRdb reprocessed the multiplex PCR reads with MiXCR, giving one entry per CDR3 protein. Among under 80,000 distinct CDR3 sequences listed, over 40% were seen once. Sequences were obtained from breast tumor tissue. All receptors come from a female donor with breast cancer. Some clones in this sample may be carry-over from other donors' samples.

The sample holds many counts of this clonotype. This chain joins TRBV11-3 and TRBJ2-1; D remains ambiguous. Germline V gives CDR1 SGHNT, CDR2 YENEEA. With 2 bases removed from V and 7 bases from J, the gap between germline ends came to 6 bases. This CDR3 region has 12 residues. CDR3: CASSLNGNEQFF. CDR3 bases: TGTGCCAGCAGCTTAAACGGGAATGAGCAGTTCTTC.

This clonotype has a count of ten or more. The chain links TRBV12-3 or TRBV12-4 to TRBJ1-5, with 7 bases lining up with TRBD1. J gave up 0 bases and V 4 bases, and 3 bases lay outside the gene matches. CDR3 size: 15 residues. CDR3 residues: CASSSDRHSNQPQHF. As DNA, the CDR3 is TGTGCCAGCAGTTCGGACAGGCATAGCAATCAGCCCCAGCATTTT.

The CDR3 DNA sequence: TGCAGCGTCCTCGCGGGACTATCCTACGAGCAGTACTTC. Its protein product is CSVLAGLSYEQYF. The chain employs TRBV29-1 and TRBJ2-7, with 7 nucleotides matching TRBD2. Germline V gives CDR1 SQVTM, CDR2 ANQGSEA. J gave up 1 base and V 6 bases, and 6 bases lay outside the gene matches. The CDR3 loop spans 13 amino acids.

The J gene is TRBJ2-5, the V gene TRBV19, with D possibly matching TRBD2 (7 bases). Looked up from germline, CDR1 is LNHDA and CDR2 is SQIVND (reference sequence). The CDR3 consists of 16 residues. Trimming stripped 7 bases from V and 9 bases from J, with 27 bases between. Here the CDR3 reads CASNQGGVTSNQPQYF. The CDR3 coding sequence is TGTGCCAGTAATCAAGGGGGGGTTACTAGCAATCAGCCCCAGTACTTC. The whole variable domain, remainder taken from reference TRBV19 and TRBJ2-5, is DGGITQSPKYLFRKEGQNVTLSCEQNLNHDAMYWYRQDPGQGLRLIYYSQIVNDFQKGDIAEGYSVSREKKESFPLTVTSAQKNPTAFYLCASNQGGVTSNQPQYFGPGTRLLVL.

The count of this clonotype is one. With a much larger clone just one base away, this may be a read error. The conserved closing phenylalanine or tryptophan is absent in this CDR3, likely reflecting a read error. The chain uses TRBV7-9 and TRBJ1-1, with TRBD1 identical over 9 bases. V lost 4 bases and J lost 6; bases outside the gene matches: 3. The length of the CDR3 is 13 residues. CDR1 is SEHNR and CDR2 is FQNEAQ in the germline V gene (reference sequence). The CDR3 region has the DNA TGTGCCAGCAGCTGGGACAGGGAGGCTGAAGCTTTCTCT. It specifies CASSWDREAEAFS.

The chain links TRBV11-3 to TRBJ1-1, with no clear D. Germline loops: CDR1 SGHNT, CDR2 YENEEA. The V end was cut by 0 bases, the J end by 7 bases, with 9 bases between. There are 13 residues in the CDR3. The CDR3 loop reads CASSLEGSGEAFF. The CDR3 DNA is TGTGCCAGCAGCTTAGAGGGAAGTGGTGAAGCTTTCTTT.

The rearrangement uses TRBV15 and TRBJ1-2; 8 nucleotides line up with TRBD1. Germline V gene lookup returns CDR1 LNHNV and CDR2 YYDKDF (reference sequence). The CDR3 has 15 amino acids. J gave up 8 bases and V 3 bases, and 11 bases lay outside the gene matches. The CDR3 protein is CATSSYGGQGKGYTF. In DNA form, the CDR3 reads TGTGCCACCAGCAGTTACGGTGGACAGGGAAAAGGCTACACCTTC.

The CDR3, as DNA: TGTGCCAGCAGCCCCGGAGGGGCCAACGTCCTGACTTTC. This codes for CASSPGGANVLTF. The V call is TRBV7-9, the J call TRBJ2-6, with no clear D. The germline gives CDR1 SEHNR, CDR2 FQNEAQ (reference sequence). This CDR3 has 13 residues. Trimming took 5 bases from V and 4 from J, leaving 6 bases between them.

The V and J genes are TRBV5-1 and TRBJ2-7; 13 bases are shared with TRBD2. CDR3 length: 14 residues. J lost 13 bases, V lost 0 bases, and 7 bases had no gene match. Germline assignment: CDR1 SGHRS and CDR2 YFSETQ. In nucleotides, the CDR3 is TGCGCCAGCAGCTTGGAACTAGCGGGGGGGCCGCGATACTTC. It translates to CASSLELAGGPRYF.

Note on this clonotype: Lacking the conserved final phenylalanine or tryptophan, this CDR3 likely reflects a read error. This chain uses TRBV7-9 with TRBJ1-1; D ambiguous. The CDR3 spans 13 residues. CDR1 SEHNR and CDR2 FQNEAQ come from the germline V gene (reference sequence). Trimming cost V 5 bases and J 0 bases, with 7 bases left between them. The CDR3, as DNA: TGTGCCAGCAGCCCGTGTATGAACACTGAAGCTTTCTTG. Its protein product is CASSPCMNTEAFL.

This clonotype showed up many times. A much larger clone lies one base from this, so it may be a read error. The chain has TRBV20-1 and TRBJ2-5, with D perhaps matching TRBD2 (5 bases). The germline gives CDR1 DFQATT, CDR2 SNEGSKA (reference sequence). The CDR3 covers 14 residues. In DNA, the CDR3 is TGCAGTGCTAACGCTCGGACTCACCAAGCGACCCAGTACTTC. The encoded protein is CSANARTHQATQYF.

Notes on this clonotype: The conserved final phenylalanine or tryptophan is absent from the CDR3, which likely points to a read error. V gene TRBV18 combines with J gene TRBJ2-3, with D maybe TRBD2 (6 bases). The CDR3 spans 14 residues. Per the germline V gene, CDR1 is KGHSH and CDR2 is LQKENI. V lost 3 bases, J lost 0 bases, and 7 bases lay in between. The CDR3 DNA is TGTGCCAGCTCACCGGGACTTAGCACAGATACGCAGTATCTT. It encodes CASSPGLSTDTQYL.

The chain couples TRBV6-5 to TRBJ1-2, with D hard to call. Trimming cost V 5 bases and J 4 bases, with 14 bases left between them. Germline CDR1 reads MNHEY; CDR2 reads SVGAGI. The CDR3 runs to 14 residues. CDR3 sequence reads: CASSHFAPPYGYTF. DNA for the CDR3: TGTGCCAGCAGTCACTTTGCTCCCCCCTATGGCTACACCTTC.

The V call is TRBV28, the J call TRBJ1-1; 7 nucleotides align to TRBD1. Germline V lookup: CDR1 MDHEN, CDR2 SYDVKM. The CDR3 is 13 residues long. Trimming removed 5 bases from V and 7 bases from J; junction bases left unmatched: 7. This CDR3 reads CASSAQGLSEAFF. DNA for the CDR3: TGTGCCAGCAGTGCACAGGGGTTGAGTGAAGCTTTCTTT.

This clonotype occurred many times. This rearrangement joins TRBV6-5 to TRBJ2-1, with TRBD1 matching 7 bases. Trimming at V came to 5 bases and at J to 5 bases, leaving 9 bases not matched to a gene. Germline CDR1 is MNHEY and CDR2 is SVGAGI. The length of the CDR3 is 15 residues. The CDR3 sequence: CASSPTGISHNEQFF. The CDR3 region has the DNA TGTGCCAGCAGTCCGACAGGGATCAGCCACAATGAGCAGTTCTTC.

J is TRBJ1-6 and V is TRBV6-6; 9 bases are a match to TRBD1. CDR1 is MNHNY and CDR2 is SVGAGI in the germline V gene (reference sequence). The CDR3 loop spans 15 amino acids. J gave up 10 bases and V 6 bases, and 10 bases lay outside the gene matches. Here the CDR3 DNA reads TGTGCCAGCAGACAGGGGGCTCGCGGGGACTCACCCCTCCACTTT. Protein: CASRQGARGDSPLHF.

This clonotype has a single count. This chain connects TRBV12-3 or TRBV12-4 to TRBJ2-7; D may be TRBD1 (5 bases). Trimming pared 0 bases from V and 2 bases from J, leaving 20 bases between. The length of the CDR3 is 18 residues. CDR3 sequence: CASSLAHTGHIIPYEQYF. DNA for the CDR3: TGTGCCAGCAGTTTAGCCCATACAGGCCATATAATCCCCTACGAGCAGTACTTC.

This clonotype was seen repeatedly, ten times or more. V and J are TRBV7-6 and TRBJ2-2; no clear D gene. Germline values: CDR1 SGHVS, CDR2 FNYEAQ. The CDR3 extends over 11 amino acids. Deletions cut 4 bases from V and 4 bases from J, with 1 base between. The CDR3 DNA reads TGTGCCAGCAGCTCCACCGGGGAGCTGTTTTTT. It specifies CASSSTGELFF.

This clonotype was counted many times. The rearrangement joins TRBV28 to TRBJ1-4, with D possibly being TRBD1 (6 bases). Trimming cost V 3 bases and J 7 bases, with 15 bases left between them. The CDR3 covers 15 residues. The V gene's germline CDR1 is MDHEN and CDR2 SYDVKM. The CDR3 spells CASSFRQGIIEKLFF. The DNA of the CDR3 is TGTGCCAGCAGTTTTCGGCAGGGGATTATTGAAAAACTGTTTTTT.

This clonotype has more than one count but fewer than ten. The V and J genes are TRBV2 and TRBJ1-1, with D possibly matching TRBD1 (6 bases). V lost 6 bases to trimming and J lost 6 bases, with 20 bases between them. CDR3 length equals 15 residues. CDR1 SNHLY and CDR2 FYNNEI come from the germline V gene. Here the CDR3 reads CASSEGVRGEAEAFF. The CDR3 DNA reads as TGTGCCAGCAGCGAGGGGGTACGGGGGGAAGCTGAAGCTTTCTTT.

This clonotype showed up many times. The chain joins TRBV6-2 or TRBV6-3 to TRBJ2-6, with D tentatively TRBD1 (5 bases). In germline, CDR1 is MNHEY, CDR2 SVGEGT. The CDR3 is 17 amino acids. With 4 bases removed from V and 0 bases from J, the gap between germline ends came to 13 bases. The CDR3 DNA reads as TGTGCCAGCAGTTCAACAGGTGTGCTCTCTGGGGCCAACGTCCTGACTTTC. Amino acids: CASSSTGVLSGANVLTF.

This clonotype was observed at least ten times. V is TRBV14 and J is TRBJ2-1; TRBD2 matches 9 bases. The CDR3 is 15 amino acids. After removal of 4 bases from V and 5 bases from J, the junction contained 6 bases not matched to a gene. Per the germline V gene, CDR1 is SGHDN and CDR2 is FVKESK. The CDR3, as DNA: TGTGCCAGCAGCCCGGGGACTAGCATCGACAATGAGCAGTTCTTC. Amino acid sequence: CASSPGTSIDNEQFF.

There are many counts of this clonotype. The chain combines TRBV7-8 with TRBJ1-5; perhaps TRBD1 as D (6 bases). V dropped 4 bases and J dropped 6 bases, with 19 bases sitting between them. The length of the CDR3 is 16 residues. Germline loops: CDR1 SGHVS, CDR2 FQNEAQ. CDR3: CASSSRGRGYGQPQHF. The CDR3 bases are TGTGCCAGCAGCTCACGCGGCAGGGGTTATGGTCAGCCCCAGCATTTT.

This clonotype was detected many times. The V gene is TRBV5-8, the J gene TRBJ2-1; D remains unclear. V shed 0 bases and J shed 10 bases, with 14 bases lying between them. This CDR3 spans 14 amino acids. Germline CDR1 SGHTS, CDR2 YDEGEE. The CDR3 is CASSLVDSLGEQFF. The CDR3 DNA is TGTGCCAGCAGCTTGGTAGATTCCCTAGGGGAGCAGTTCTTC.

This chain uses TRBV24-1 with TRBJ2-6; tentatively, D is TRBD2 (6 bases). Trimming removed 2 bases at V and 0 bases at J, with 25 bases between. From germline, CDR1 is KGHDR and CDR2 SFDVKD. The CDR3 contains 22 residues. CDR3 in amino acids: CATSDSRRGVPGLCSGANVLTF. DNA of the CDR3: TGTGCCACCAGTGATTCGAGGCGGGGAGTCCCCGGGCTGTGCTCTGGGGCCAACGTCCTGACTTTC.